These 21 T cell receptor beta chains were sequenced from one sample in a study of spatial heterogeneity in lung cancer. TCRdb independently ran MiXCR on the 5' RACE reads; one entry per CDR3 protein. The sample lists around 110,000 distinct CDR3 sequences, more than 9% occurring once. As to time point: blood at routine non-recurrence follow-up after resection. Material for sequencing was whole RNA from tumor, nontumor lung or frozen PBMC, left unsorted. The sample consisted of PBMCs, taken at follow-up. These receptors all stem from a male donor with early-stage non-small cell lung cancer.

This clonotype has ten or more counts. The chain's CDR3 is CASTLTGLNQPQHF. The CDR3 nucleotides read TGCGCCAGCACGCTGACAGGGTTAAATCAGCCCCAGCATTTT. The rearrangement joins TRBV5-1 to TRBJ1-5; 7 bases agree with TRBD1. CDR1 is SGHRS, CDR2 YFSETQ, per germline. This CDR3 has 14 residues. V gave up 6 bases and J gave up 4 bases; unmatched junction bases: 7.

The sample holds a few counts of this clonotype. J is TRBJ2-5 and V is TRBV28; TRBD1 might be the D (5 bases). The length of the CDR3 is 19 residues. Germline-derived CDR1 and CDR2 are MDHEN and SYDVKM. V shed 2 bases and J shed 1 base, with 23 bases lying between them. CDR3 in amino acids: CASSLPPGSQGVLQETQYF. The CDR3 bases are TGTGCCAGCAGTTTACCTCCTGGTTCTCAGGGCGTCCTCCAAGAGACCCAGTACTTC.

This clonotype was found a few times. This sequence joins TRBV12-2 and TRBJ1-1; TRBD1 is the table's D call, not checked against the DNA. TRBV12-2 is a known pseudogene. This CDR3 region has 15 residues. CDR3 in amino acids: CASRPQQGANTEAFF. The CDR3 DNA reads TGTGCAAGTCGCCCCCAACAGGGGGCTAACACTGAAGCTTTCTTT.

This clonotype was counted only a few times. J is TRBJ1-1 and V is TRBV10-3; possible D gene TRBD1, 6 bases. This CDR3 comprises 16 residues. Per germline, CDR1 ENHRY and CDR2 SYGVKD. The V end was cut by 7 bases, the J end by 5 bases, with 23 bases between. In nucleotides, the CDR3 is TGTGCCATCACCTTCGGCGCGACAGGAACGCGGACTGAAGCTTTCTTT. Residues: CAITFGATGTRTEAFF.

This clonotype has a count of ten or more. The chain employs TRBV6-5 and TRBJ2-7; 7 bases fit TRBD2. This CDR3 contains 15 residues. After removal of 2 bases from V and 2 bases from J, the junction contained 6 bases not matched to a gene. Germline CDR1 and CDR2: MNHEY and SVGAGI. The chain's CDR3 is CASSYKFREAYEQYF. The CDR3 region has the DNA TGTGCCAGCAGTTACAAGTTCCGGGAGGCCTACGAGCAGTACTTC.

In this sample, this clonotype turned up once. The chain uses TRBV5-1 and TRBJ2-7, with 8 bases matching TRBD2. CDR3 length: 16 amino acids. Trimming took 4 bases from V and 5 from J; bases not matched to a gene: 14. Germline V CDR1 and CDR2: SGHRS, YFSETQ. In DNA, the CDR3 is TGCGCCAGCAGCCCGGGAGGGACGGGGAGCGCCCACGAGCAGTACTTC. It encodes CASSPGGTGSAHEQYF. The full variable domain, rest sourced from reference TRBV5-1 and TRBJ2-7, is KAGVTQTPRYLIKTRGQQVTLSCSPISGHRSVSWYQQTPGQGLQFLFEYFSETQRNKGNFPGRFSGRQFSNSRSEMNVSTLELGDSALYLCASSPGGTGSAHEQYFGPGTRLTVT.

This clonotype was observed a few times. The CDR3 nucleotides are TGTGCCAGCAGTTACTACCCCGGGACCCCGAACACCGGGGAGCTGTTTTTT. Translation: CASSYYPGTPNTGELFF. The rearrangement joins TRBV6-2 or TRBV6-3 to TRBJ2-2, with D perhaps assigned TRBD1 or TRBD2 (5 bases each). CDR3 length: 17 residues. Trimming pared 1 base from V and 0 bases from J, leaving 12 bases between. Per germline, CDR1 MNHEY and CDR2 SVGEGT.

This clonotype has more than one count but fewer than ten. This sequence joins TRBV24-1 and TRBJ1-5, with no clear D. From germline, CDR1 is KGHDR and CDR2 SFDVKD. The CDR3 runs 14 residues. Trimming shortened V by 6 bases and J by 3 bases, and 11 bases separated the two germline ends. CDR3 in DNA: TGTGCCACCAGTTCAGACCTCTCCAATCAGCCCCAGCATTTT. It yields the protein CATSSDLSNQPQHF.

V usage is TRBV7-9 and J usage is TRBJ1-5; D call uncertain. Trimming took off 0 bases at V and 5 bases at J, with 11 bases between the two ends. Germline assignment: CDR1 SEHNR and CDR2 FQNEAQ (reference sequence). CDR3 length: 15 amino acids. The CDR3 protein is CASSLAGVGDQPQHF. CDR3 sequence (DNA): TGTGCCAGCAGCTTAGCTGGGGTCGGGGATCAGCCCCAGCATTTT.

The rearrangement joins TRBV11-2 to TRBJ2-7; D is perhaps TRBD1 (5 bases). V lost 2 bases and J 6 bases, leaving 8 bases between the germline ends. This CDR3 is built from 12 residues. The germline CDR1 and CDR2 sequences are SGHAT and FQNNGV. The CDR3 DNA follows: TGTGCCAGCAGCTTACAGGGCAGCGAGCAGTACTTC. Translated: CASSLQGSEQYF.

This chain connects TRBV28 to TRBJ1-5, with D maybe TRBD1 (5 bases). Between the trimmed V and J ends, which lost 7 bases and 6 bases, there was a span of 13 bases. Germline CDR1 MDHEN, CDR2 SYDVKM. The CDR3 loop spans 13 amino acids. CDR3 sequence (DNA): TGTGCCAGCAAGCAGGGAAGGGCTCAGCCCCAGCATTTT. Translation: CASKQGRAQPQHF.

This chain links TRBV6-1 with TRBJ2-3; D possibly uses TRBD1 or TRBD2 (6 bases each). The CDR3 spans 14 residues. Germline V gene sequence: CDR1 MNHNS, CDR2 SASEGT. The germline V and J ends were trimmed by 4 bases and 5 bases, with 13 bases remaining between them. Written as DNA, the CDR3 is TGTGCCAGCAGTGTCTCCGGGGGCAAAGATACGCAGTATTTT. Protein sequence: CASSVSGGKDTQYF.

The table lists this clonotype with a few counts. The genes are TRBV5-1 and TRBJ2-1, with D unresolved. The germline gives CDR1 SGHRS, CDR2 YFSETQ. The V end lost 5 bases, the J end lost 0 bases, and 12 bases lay between the germline ends. This CDR3 comprises 15 residues. This CDR3 reads CASRRDGSSYNEQFF. The CDR3 DNA follows: TGCGCCAGCAGGCGTGACGGTAGCTCCTACAATGAGCAGTTCTTC. The full variable domain, with the rest looked up from reference TRBV5-1 and TRBJ2-1, is KAGVTQTPRYLIKTRGQQVTLSCSPISGHRSVSWYQQTPGQGLQFLFEYFSETQRNKGNFPGRFSGRQFSNSRSEMNVSTLELGDSALYLCASRRDGSSYNEQFFGPGTRLTVL.

This clonotype was observed at least ten times. The gene calls are TRBV5-1 and TRBJ2-5; 11 bases align to TRBD2. The CDR3 length is 14 residues. Germline lookup yields CDR1 SGHRS and CDR2 YFSETQ. The V gene end was trimmed by 4 bases and the J gene end by 3 bases; junction bases not matched to a gene: 2. The CDR3 DNA follows: TGCGCCAGCAGCCTACTAGCGGGGGAAGAGACCCAGTACTTC. Residues: CASSLLAGEETQYF.

The sample holds a few counts of this clonotype. This chain joins TRBV11-2 and TRBJ2-7; perhaps TRBD1 as D (6 bases). The CDR3 spans 15 residues. V gave up 3 bases and J gave up 2 bases, with 14 bases separating them. The V gene's germline CDR1 is SGHAT and CDR2 FQNNGV. This CDR3 reads CASSFVQGKTYEQYF. CDR3 in DNA: TGTGCCAGCAGCTTCGTTCAGGGGAAGACCTACGAGCAGTACTTC.

The V gene is TRBV7-2, the J gene TRBJ1-3; D unresolved. The CDR3 runs to 16 residues. Germline values: CDR1 SGHTA, CDR2 FQGNSA. V lost 1 base and J 0 bases, leaving 10 bases between the germline ends. The CDR3 DNA follows: TGTGCCAGCAGCTTAGGACCCCTGCGCTCTGGAAACACCATATATTTT. This sequence encodes CASSLGPLRSGNTIYF.

This clonotype was seen a few times. The genes are TRBV27 and TRBJ2-3; D is possibly TRBD1 or TRBD2 (5 bases each). The V gene lost 5 bases and the J gene lost 1 base, with 13 bases spanning the gap. Germline lookup yields CDR1 MNHEY and CDR2 SMNVEV (reference sequence). The CDR3 loop spans 15 amino acids. DNA of the CDR3: TGTGCCAGCAGTGCGTTCCCGGGGCGCACAGATACGCAGTATTTT. It translates to CASSAFPGRTDTQYF.

This clonotype was seen many times. J is TRBJ2-7 and V is TRBV9; D is possibly TRBD1 (6 bases). V was trimmed by 4 bases and J by 2 bases, leaving 7 bases between them. Germline V lookup: CDR1 SGDLS, CDR2 YYNGEE. The CDR3 consists of 12 residues. CDR3 amino acids: CASSTGTYEQYF. The CDR3 nucleotides are TGTGCCAGCAGCACAGGGACCTACGAGCAGTACTTC. The full variable domain, rest sourced from reference TRBV9 and TRBJ2-7, is DSGVTQTPKHLITATGQRVTLRCSPRSGDLSVYWYQQSLDQGLQFLIQYYNGEERAKGNILERFSAQQFPDLHSELNLSSLELGDSALYFCASSTGTYEQYFGPGTRLTVT.

This clonotype occurred many times. The rearrangement joins TRBV19 to TRBJ2-5; 10 positions agree with TRBD1. CDR3 length: 14 amino acids. Germline CDR1 and CDR2: LNHDA and SQIVND (reference sequence). V shed 6 bases, J shed 5 bases, and the junction held 6 bases outside the gene matches. The CDR3 reads CASSSTGGYETQYF. The CDR3 DNA follows: TGTGCCAGTAGCTCGACAGGGGGCTATGAGACCCAGTACTTC.

This clonotype was seen only a few times. V gene TRBV2 combines with J gene TRBJ1-2; 7 bases agree with TRBD1. The germline V gene has CDR1 SNHLY and CDR2 FYNNEI. This CDR3 contains 12 residues. The V segment lost 7 bases and the J segment 8 bases; nucleotides outside the gene matches: 7. CDR3 residues: CASIGQVEGYTF. CDR3 coding DNA: TGTGCCAGCATTGGACAGGTGGAAGGCTACACCTTC.

This clonotype showed up just a few times. The gene calls are TRBV19 and TRBJ2-1; 14 bases agree with TRBD2. Per germline, CDR1 LNHDA and CDR2 SQIVND (reference sequence). The CDR3 is 18 amino acids. J was trimmed by 3 bases and V by 3 bases; bases with no gene match: 7. The DNA for the CDR3 is TGTGCCAGTAGTATCGGCGGGACTAGCGGGGGCCACTACAATGAGCAGTTCTTC. It yields the protein CASSIGGTSGGHYNEQFF.